The T cell receptor beta chain described here comes from a study of beta chain features in type 1 diabetes. Study-level information: Age, gender, cell numbers and subset yield matched between patients and controls.

Reverse transcribing all isolated RNA meant expressed TCRB transcripts were sequenced. The read count averaged around 4 million across naive, central memory and regulatory T cell samples. Here immunoSEQ multiplex PCR was the method, and the copy in TCRdb shows in-frame clones only, minus some. Of about 360,000 clones listed, over 9.5% were seen once; the top ten hold about 0.018%. Overall study results and limits: Moderate but significant shortening of TCRB CDR3s was recorded in all four CD4+ subsets from Type 1 diabetes patients.

Sorting based on CD45RO/CCR7/CD25/CD127/CD95/CD27 separated CD4+ naive, central memory, regulatory and stem cell-like memory cells. Details on this clone: Its antigen is as yet unknown.

Between the trimmed V and J ends, which lost 0 bases and 6 bases, there was a span of 10 bases. This CDR3 comprises 14 residues. The germline V gene has CDR1 SGDLS and CDR2 YYNGEE. The rearrangement uses TRBV9 and TRBJ1-5; no reliable D call. The sequenced material came from naive CD4+ T cells from blood. This TCR came from a young man in good health. CDR3 bases: TGTGCCAGCAGCGTAGTACAGATCTTTCAGCCCCAGCATTTT. Encoded protein: CASSVVQIFQPQHF.